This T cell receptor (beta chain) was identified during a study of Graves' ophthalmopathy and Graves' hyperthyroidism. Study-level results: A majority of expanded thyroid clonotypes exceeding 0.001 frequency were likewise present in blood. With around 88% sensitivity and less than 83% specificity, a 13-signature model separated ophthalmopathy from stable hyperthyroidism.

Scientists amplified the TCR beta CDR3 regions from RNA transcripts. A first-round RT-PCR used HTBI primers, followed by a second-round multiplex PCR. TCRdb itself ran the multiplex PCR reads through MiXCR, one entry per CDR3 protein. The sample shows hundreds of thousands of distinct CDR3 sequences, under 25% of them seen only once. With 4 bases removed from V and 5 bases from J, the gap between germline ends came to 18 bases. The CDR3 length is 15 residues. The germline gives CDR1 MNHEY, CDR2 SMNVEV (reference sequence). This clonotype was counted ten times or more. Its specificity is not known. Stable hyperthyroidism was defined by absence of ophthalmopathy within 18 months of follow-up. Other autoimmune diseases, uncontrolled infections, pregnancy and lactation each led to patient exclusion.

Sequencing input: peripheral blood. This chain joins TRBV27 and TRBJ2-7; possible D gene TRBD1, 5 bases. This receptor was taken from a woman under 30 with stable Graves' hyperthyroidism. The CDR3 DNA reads TGTGCCAGCAGTTCGTTCAGGGTAAGAAATCACGAGCAGTACTTC. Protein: CASSSFRVRNHEQYF.